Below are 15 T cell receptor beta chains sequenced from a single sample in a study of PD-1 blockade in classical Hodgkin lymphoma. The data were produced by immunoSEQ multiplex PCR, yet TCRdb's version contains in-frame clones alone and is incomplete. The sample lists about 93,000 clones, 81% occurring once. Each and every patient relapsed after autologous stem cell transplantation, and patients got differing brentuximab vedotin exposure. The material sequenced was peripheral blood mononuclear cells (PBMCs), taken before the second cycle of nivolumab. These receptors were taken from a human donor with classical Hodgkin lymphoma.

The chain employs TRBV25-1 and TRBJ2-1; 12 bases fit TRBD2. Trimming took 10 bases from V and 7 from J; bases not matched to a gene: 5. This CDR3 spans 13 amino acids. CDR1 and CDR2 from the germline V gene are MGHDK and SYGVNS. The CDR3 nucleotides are TGTGCCACCCGACTAGCGGGAGCAAATGAGCAGTTCTTC. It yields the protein CATRLAGANEQFF.

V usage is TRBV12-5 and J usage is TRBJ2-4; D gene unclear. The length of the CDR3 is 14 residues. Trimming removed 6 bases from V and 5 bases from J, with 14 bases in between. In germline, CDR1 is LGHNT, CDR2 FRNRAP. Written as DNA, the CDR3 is TGTGCTAGTGGCGAACGCCACTGGGAAAACATTCAGTACTTC. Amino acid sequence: CASGERHWENIQYF.

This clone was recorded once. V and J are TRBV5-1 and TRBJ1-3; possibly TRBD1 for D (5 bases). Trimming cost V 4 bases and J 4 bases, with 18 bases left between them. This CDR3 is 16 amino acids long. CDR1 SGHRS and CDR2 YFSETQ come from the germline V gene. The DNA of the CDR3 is TGCGCCAGCAGCAGGGACCCGTCCGTGGGGGGAAACACCATATATTTT. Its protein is CASSRDPSVGGNTIYF. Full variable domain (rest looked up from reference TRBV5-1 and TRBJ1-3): KAGVTQTPRYLIKTRGQQVTLSCSPISGHRSVSWYQQTPGQGLQFLFEYFSETQRNKGNFPGRFSGRQFSNSRSEMNVSTLELGDSALYLCASSRDPSVGGNTIYFGEGSWLTVV.

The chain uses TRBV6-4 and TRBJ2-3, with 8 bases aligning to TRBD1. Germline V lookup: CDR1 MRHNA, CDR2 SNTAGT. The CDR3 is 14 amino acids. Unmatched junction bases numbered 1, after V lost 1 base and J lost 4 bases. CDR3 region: CASSDYRGADTQYF. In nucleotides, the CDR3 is TGTGCCAGCAGTGACTACAGGGGGGCAGATACGCAGTATTTT.

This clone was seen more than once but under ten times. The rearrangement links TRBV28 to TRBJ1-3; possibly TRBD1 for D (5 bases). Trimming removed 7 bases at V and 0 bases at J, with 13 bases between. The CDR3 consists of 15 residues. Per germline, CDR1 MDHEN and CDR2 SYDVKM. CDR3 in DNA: TGTGCCAGCACCCCTGGGGCGAACTCTGGAAACACCATATATTTT. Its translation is CASTPGANSGNTIYF.

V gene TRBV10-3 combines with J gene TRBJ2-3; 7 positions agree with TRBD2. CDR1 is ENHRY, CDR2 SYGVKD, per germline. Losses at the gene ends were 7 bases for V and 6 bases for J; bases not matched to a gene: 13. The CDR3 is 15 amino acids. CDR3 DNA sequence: TGTGCCATCACCTCGGGACTACTGGACGGCGATACGCAGTATTTT. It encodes CAITSGLLDGDTQYF.

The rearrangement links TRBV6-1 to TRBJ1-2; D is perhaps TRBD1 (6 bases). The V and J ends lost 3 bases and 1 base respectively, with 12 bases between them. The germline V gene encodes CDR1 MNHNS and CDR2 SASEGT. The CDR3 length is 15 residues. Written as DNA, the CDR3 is TGTGCCAGCAGTGAGGGGGCAGGGTTTAACTATGGCTACACCTTC. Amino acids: CASSEGAGFNYGYTF.

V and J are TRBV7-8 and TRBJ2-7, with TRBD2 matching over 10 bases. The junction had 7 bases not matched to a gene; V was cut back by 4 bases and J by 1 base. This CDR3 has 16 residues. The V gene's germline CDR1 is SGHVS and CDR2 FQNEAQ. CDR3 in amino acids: CASSSGLAGVSYEQYF. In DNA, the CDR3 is TGTGCCAGCAGCTCCGGGCTAGCGGGAGTATCCTACGAGCAGTACTTC.

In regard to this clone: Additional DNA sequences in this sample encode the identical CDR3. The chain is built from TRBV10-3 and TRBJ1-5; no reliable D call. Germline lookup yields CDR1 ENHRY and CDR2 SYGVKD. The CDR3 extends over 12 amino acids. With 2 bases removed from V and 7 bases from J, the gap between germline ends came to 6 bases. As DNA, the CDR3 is TGTGCCATCAGTGAGGTAGGCCAGCCCCAGCATTTT. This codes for CAISEVGQPQHF.

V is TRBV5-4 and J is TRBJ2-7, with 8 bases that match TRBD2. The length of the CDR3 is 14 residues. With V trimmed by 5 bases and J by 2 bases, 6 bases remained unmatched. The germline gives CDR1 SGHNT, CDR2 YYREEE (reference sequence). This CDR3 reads CASRSGSQAYEQYF. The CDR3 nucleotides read TGTGCCAGCAGAAGCGGGAGTCAAGCCTACGAGCAGTACTTC.

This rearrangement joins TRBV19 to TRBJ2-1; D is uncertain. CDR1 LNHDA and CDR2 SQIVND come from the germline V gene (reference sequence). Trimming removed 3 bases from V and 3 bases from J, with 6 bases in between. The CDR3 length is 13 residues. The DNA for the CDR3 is TGTGCCAGTAGTATGAACTACTACAATGAGCAGTTCTTC. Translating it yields CASSMNYYNEQFF.

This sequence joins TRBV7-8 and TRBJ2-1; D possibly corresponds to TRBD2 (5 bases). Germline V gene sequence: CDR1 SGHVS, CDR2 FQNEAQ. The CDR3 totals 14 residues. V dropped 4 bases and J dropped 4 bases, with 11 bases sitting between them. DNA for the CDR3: TGTGCCAGCAGCTGGCGAGCGGCATACAATGAGCAGTTCTTC. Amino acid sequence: CASSWRAAYNEQFF.

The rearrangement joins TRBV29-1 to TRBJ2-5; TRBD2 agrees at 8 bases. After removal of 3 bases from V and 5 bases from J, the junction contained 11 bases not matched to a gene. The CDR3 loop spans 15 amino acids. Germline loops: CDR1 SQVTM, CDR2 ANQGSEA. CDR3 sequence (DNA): TGCAGCGTTGACGGGGGGGACGGCCCTTCGGAGACCCAGTACTTC. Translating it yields CSVDGGDGPSETQYF. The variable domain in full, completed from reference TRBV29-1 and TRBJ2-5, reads SAVISQKPSRDICQRGTSLTIQCQVDSQVTMMFWYRQQPGQSLTLIATANQGSEATYESGFVIDKFPISRPNLTFSTLTVSNMSPEDSSIYLCSVDGGDGPSETQYFGPGTRLLVL.

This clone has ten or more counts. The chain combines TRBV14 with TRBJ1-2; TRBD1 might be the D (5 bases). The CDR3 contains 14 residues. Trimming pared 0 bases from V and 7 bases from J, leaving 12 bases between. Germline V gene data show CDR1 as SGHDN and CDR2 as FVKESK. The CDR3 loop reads CASSQDGGIRGYTF. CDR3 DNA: TGTGCCAGCAGCCAAGATGGGGGGATTCGTGGCTACACCTTC.

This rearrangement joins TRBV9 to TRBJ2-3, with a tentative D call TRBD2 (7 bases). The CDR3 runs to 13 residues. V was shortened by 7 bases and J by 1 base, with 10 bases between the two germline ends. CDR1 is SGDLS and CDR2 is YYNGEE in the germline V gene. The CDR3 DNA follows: TGTGCCAGCGGAGGGGGGGGCACAGATACGCAGTATTTT. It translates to CASGGGGTDTQYF.